This entry describes one T cell receptor beta chain. Its antigen specificity is not known. It has no much larger one-base neighbor in the sample; base qualities were not kept. The data stem from a study of blood T cells in healthy people across ages (dated by TCRdb to between 2014 and 2016). General notes on the study: Template switching captured roughly one uniquely barcoded TCR beta cDNA molecule per two T cells in model experiments. The donors were split into four age groups: young (average approximately 16 years), middle-aged (39), aged (more than 55) and long-lived (82). Using deep sequencing normalized with unique cDNA molecular identifiers, the study measured how TCR beta repertoire diversity changes with age. The study analyzed two additional independent replicas of 1 million unique cDNA reads from the same blood draw for two donors, one aged 18 to 30 and one aged 80 or older. To avoid experimental bias, donors of different ages were randomly spread across the sequencing lanes. Beyond this particular receptor, the publication reports: As age increased, observed TCR beta diversity per million T cells dropped in a roughly linear way, and a significant reduction was already evident by age 40. Estimates of total diversity from one million sequenced T cells were regarded as lower bounds and underestimates. Conclusive comparison of naive and antigen-experienced compartments was prevented by the profiling of bulk unsorted PBMCs. The percentage of naive T cells measured by flow cytometry correlated strongly with observed TCR beta diversity. The CMV infection status of donors was not known, potentially confounding age-related changes in expanded clonotypes. Compared with the aged group, the long-lived group had more naive CD4+ T cells, fewer expanded clones and increased TCR diversity, a pattern suggesting age selection.

Systemically healthy Caucasian individuals from Russia, around 38 in total and aged roughly 6 to 100 years, were included as donors. Around 9.7 milliliters of peripheral blood were collected from each donor into EDTA-treated Vacutainer tubes. Ficoll-Paque density-gradient centrifugation was used to isolate PBMCs, with at least 7 million obtained per sample. Total RNA was extracted from PBMCs with Trizol reagent, with at least 5 micrograms obtained per sample. For every donor, flow cytometry on a PBMC aliquot measured the percentage of naive CD45RAhigh/CD27high T cells. To prepare the library, 5' RACE was applied. TCRdb shows the sequencer as Illumina HiSeq 2500. A second PCR of about 6 to 11 cycles was performed with a sample-barcoded 5' primer and a J-beta primer mix. A template-switch 5' adaptor carrying 12 random nucleotides introduced a unique molecular identifier onto each TCR beta cDNA molecule. Each sample yielded at least 3 million CDR3-containing paired-end reads. First-strand cDNA synthesis was performed from all RNA using the Mint cDNA synthesis kit, with priming by a TRBC-specific oligonucleotide. Following uracil-DNA glycosylase treatment, a first 18-cycle PCR with universal primers M1SS and BC2_uni_R was performed on all cDNA. In the authors' own workflow: Normalization of each sample was performed by random selection of 1 million high-quality reads, each carrying a distinct molecular identifier. Instead of being binned into consensus sequences, reads that shared molecular identifiers were thrown out. CDR3 identification, clonotype clustering and error correction used MiTCR with a Q25 quality threshold and the strictest error-elimination algorithm. Lower-bound total TCR beta diversity was estimated with a nonparametric unseen species model using Euler transformation. TCRdb reran the public reads through fastp at Q25 and MiXCR, keeping productive beta chains. Rows with a matching CDR3 protein are joined into one entry that keeps the most common DNA and genes. For this entry, the V and J calls and clone size follow TCRdb and not the study's own pipeline. Present in this sample are 1.5 million to 2 million distinct CDR3 sequences, 28% of which were seen just once. Roughly 8% of the sample lies in the top ten.

Sequencing was performed on blood. The clonotype was recovered from a woman aged 30 to 39 in good health.

Here is the DNA: TGTGCCAGCAGGCGACAGGGGGTGACCGGGGAGCTGTTTTTT. The translation is CASRRQGVTGELFF. This chain joins TRBV6-2 or TRBV6-3 to TRBJ2-2; 9 bases in the middle match TRBD1. The CDR3 contains 14 residues, cysteine and phenylalanine counted. Kept here is only the CDR3 DNA, which spans 42 bases and is read in frame from base 1. CDR1 and CDR2 are drawn from the germline V gene: MNHEY, SVGEGT. Unmatched junction bases come to 4, with V trimmed by 6 bases and J by 5 bases.